The table lists the clone carrying this TCR beta chain with a few counts. The antigen is unknown. The CDR3 loop spans 16 amino acids. Germline trimming cut 4 bases from V and 0 bases from J; bases unmatched to any gene: 8. The germline gives CDR1 SEHNR, CDR2 FQNEAQ (reference sequence). This sample is drawn from a study of CD8+ T cells in alopecia areata. Study-level results: Compared with normal scalp, lesional scalp had higher clonality and more expanded CD8+ clones.

Isolated RNA was reverse transcribed into cDNA used as the sequencing template. Clones were read by immunoSEQ multiplex PCR, and TCRdb kept only the in-frame ones, dropping some. The profile shows about 150,000 clones, about 60% of them singletons. The input for sequencing was CD4+ T cells sorted from blood, taken at week 0. The V gene is TRBV7-9, the J gene TRBJ2-7; 8 bases are shared with TRBD2. This receptor was taken from a human donor with alopecia areata. The CDR3 DNA is TGTGCCAGCAGCTCCGAGCGGGGGCGGGTCTCCTACGAGCAGTACTTC. This gives the protein CASSSERGRVSYEQYF. The full variable domain, completed using reference TRBV7-9 and TRBJ2-7, is DTGVSQNPRHKITKRGQNVTFRCDPISEHNRLYWYRQTLGQGPEFLTYFQNEAQLEKSRLLSDRFSAERPKGSFSTLEIQRTEQGDSAMYLCASSSERGRVSYEQYFGPGTRLTVT.